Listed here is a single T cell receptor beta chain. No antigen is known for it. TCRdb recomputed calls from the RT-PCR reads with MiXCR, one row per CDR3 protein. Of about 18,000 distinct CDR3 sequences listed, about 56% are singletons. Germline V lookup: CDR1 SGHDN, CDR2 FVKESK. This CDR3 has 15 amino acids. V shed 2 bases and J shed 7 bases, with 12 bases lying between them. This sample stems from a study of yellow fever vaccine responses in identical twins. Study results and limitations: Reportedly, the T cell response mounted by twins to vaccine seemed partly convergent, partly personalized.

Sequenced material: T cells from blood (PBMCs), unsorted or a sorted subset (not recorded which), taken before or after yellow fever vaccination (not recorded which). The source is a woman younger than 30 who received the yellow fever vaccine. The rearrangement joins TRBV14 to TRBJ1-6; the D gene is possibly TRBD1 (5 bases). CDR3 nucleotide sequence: TGTGCCAGCAGCCAATCCGGGACTCCGAATTCACCCCTCCACTTT. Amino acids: CASSQSGTPNSPLHF.